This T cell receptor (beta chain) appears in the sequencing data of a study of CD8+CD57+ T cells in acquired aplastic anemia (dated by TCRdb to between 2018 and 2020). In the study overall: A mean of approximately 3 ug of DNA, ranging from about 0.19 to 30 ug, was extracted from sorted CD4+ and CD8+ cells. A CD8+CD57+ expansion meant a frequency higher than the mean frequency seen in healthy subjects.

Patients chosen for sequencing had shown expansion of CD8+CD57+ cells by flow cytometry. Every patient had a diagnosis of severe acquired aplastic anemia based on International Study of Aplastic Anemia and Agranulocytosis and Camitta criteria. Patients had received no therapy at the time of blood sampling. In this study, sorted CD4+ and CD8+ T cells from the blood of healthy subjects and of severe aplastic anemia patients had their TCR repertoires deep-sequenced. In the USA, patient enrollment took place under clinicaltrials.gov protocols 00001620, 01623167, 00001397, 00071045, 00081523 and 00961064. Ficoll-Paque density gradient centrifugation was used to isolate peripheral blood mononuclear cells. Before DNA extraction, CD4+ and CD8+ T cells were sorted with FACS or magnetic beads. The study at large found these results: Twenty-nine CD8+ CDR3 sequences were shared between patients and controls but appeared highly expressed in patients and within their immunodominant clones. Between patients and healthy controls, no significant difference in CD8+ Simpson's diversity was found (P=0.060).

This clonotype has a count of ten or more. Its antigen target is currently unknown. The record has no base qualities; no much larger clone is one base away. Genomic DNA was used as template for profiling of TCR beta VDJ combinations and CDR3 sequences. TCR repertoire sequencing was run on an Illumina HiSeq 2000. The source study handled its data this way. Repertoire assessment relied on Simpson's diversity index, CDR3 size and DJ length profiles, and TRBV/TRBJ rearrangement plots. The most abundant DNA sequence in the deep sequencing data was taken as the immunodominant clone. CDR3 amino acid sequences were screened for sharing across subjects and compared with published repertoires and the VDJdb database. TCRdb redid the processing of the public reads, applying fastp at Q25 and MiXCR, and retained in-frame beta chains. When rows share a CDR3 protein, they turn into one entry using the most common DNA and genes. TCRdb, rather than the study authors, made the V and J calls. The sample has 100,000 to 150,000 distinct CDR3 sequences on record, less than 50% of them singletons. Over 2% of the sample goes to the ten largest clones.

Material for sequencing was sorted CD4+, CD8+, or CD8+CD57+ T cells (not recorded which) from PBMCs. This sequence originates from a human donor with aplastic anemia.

This receptor has the CDR3 CASSLGTSGTRGWEQYF. The sequence in DNA is TGTGCCAGCAGCTTAGGGACTAGCGGGACCAGAGGGTGGGAGCAGTACTTC. The chain uses TRBV11-2 and TRBJ2-7; TRBD2 matches 12 bases in the middle. From cysteine to phenylalanine, the CDR3 is 17 amino acids long. Only CDR3 DNA is held: 51 bases, read in frame from base 1. Trimming accounts for 1 base at V and 7 bases at J, while the number of junction bases matched to no gene is 11. CDR1 and CDR2 were assigned from the germline V gene as SGHAT and FQNNGV.